This TCR beta chain derives from a study of shared clonotypes between healthy human individuals. Study in general: Donors had three CD4 naive, three CD4 memory, two CD8 naive and one CD8 memory plate apiece. General study points: Rarefaction revealed incomplete sorted-subset sequencing despite large depth. Shared clonotypes across all four donors exceeded non-shared ones in generation probability.

Points on this clone: Antigen: not known.

This CDR3 comprises 14 residues. V was clipped by 2 bases and J by 4 bases, with 9 bases between them. Per the germline V gene, CDR1 is KGHSH and CDR2 is LQKENI. Clones were sequenced by immunoSEQ multiplex PCR, and TCRdb holds only the in-frame ones, with some missing. The data show a few million clones, with 85% to 95% seen just once and 0.39% held by the top ten. The V gene is TRBV18, the J gene TRBJ2-1; D is ambiguous. The receptor comes from a man between 18 and 35 years old in good health. Some clones in this sample may be carry-over from other donors' samples. Sequencing was carried out using naive CD4+ T cells from PBMCs. The subset was: CD45RA+ positively selected. CDR3 amino acids: CASSPENVYNEQFF. DNA of the CDR3: TGTGCCAGCTCACCAGAAAATGTGTACAATGAGCAGTTCTTC.